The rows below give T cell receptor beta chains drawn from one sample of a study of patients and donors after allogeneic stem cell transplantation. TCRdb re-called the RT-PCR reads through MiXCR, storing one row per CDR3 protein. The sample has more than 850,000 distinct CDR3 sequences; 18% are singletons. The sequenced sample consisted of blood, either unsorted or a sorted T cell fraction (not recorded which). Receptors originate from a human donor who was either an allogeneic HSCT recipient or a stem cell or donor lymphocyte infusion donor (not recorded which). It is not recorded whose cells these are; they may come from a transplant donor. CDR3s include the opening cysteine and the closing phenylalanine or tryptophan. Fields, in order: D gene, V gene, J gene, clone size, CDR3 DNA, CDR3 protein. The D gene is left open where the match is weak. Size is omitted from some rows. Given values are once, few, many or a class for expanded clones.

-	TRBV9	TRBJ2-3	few	TGTGCCAGCAGCGTCGACGGTGGTGGCACAGATACGCAGTATTTT	CASSVDGGGTDTQYF
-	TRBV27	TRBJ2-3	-	TGTGCCAGCAGCTGGGACCGCAGTGCAGATACGCAGTATTTT	CASSWDRSADTQYF
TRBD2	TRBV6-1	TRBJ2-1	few	TGTGCCAGCAGTCGGCGGGAGGATAGGGATGAGCAGTTCTTC	CASSRREDRDEQFF
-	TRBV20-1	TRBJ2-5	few	TGCAGTGCTAGGCTCTTATCGGAGACCCAGTACTTC	CSARLLSETQYF
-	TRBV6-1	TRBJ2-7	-	TGTGCCAGCAGGAACCCCAGGGGCCACGAGCAGTACTTC	CASRNPRGHEQYF
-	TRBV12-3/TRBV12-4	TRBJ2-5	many	TGTGCCAGCAGCCCCGTAGCAGGGGAGTTGGAGACCCAGTACTTC	CASSPVAGELETQYF
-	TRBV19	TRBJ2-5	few	TGTGCCAGTAGTATAGCTGGAGGCCTCATTCAAGAGACCCAGTACTTC	CASSIAGGLIQETQYF
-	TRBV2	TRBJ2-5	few	TGTGCCAGCCTACTAGTATCGATAGAGACCCAGTACTTC	CASLLVSIETQYF
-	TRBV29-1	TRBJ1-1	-	TGCAGCGCCGACCGAGGGGCGGCAGCTTTCTTT	CSADRGAAAFF
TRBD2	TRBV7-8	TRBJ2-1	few	TGTGCCAGCAGCGAAGAGACTAGCGGGAGTAATGAGCAGTTCTTC	CASSEETSGSNEQFF
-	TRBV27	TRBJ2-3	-	TGTGCCAGCAGTACCCGGGGCACAGATACGCAGTATTTT	CASSTRGTDTQYF
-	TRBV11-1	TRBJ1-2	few	TGTGCCAGCAGCTCCCGTAGCCTCCGGGACGCGAACCCTTATGGCTACACCTTC	CASSSRSLRDANPYGYTF
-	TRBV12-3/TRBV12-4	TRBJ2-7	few	TGTGCCAGCAGTGCCCGCAGTCGGTTTCCGCAGTACTTC	CASSARSRFPQYF
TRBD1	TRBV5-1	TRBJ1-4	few	TGCGCCAGCAGCCACGGGACAGGCAATGAAAAACTGTTTTTT	CASSHGTGNEKLFF
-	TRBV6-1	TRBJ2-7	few	TGTGCCAGCAGTGTAACCATGGACGGAGGAATAAGCTCCTACGAGCAGTACTTC	CASSVTMDGGISSYEQYF
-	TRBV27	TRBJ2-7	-	TGTGCCAGCAGTTTATCGTACCTGGGCGGGGCCTACGAGCAGTACTTC	CASSLSYLGGAYEQYF
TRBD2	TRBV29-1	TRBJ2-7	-	TGCAGCGTGGAAAGACTAGCGGGAGCGTGGGAGCAGTACTTC	CSVERLAGAWEQYF